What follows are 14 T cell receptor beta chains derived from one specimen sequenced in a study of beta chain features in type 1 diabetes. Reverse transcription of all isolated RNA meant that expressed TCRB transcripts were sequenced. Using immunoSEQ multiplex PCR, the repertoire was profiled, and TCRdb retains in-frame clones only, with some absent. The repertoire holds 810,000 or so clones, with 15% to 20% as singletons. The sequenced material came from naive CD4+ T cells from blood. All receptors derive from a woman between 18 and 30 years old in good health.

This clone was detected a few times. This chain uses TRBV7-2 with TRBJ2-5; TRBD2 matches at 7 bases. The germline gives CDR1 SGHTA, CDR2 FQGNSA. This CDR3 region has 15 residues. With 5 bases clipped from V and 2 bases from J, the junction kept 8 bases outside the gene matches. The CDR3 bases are TGTGCCAGCAGCCACGAGTGGGGGGGGCAAGAGACCCAGTACTTC. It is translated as CASSHEWGGQETQYF. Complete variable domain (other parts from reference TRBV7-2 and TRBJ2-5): GAGVSQSPSNKVTEKGKDVELRCDPISGHTALYWYRQSLGQGLEFLIYFQGNSAPDKSGLPSDRFSAERTGGSVSTLTIQRTQQEDSAVYLCASSHEWGGQETQYFGPGTRLLVL.

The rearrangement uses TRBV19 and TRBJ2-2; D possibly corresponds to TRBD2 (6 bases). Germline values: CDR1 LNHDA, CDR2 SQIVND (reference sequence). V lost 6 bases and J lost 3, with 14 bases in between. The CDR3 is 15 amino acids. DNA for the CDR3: TGTGCCAGTAGGGATAGCGGACCTTACACCGGGGAGCTGTTTTTT. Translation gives CASRDSGPYTGELFF.

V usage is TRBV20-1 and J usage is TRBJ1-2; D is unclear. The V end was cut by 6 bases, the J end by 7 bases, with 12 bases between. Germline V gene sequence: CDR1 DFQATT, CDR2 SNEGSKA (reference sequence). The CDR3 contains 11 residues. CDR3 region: CSAPTTGGYTF. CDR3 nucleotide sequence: TGCAGTGCCCCGACGACCGGTGGCTACACCTTC.

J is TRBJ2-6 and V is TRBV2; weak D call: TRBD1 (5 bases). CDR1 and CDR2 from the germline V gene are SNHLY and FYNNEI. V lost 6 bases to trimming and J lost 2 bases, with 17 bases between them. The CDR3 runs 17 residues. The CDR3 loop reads CASRMTVLFPGANVLTF. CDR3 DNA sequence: TGTGCCAGCAGAATGACAGTACTATTTCCTGGGGCCAACGTCCTGACTTTC.

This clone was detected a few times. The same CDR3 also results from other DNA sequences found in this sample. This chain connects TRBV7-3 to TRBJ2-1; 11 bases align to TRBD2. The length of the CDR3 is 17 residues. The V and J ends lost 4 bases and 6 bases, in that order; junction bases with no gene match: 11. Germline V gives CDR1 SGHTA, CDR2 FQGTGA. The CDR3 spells CASSSPPGTSGINEQFF. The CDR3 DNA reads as TGTGCCAGCAGCTCACCACCCGGGACTAGCGGAATCAATGAGCAGTTCTTC.

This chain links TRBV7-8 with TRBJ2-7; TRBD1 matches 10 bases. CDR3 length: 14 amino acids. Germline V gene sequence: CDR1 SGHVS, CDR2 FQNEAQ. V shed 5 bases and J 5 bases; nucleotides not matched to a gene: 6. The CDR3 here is CASSLGQGGHEQYF. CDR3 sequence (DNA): TGTGCCAGCAGCCTCGGACAGGGGGGCCACGAGCAGTACTTC. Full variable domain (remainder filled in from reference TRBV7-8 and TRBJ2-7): GAGVSQSPRYKVAKRGQDVALRCDPISGHVSLFWYQQALGQGPEFLTYFQNEAQLDKSGLPSDRFFAERPEGSVSTLKIQRTQQEDSAVYLCASSLGQGGHEQYFGPGTRLTVT.

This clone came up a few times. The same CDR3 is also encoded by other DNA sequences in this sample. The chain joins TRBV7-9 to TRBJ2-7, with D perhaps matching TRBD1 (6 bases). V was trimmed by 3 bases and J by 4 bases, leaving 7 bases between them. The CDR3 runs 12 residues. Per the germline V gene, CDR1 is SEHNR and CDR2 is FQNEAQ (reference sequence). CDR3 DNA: TGTGCCAGCAGCTTGACAGGTTACGAGCAGTACTTC. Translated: CASSLTGYEQYF.

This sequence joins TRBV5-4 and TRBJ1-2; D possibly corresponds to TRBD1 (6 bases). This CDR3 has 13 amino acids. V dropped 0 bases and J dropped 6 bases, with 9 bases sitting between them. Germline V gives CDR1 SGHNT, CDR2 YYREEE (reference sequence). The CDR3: CASSLEQGNGYTF. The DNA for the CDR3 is TGTGCCAGCAGCTTGGAACAGGGTAATGGCTACACCTTC.

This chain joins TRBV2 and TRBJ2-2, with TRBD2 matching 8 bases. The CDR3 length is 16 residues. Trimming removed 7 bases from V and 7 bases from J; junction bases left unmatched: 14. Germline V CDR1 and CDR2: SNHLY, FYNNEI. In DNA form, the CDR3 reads TGTGCCAGCACCGAAGGGTCGGGAGGGCCGAACGGGGAGCTGTTTTTT. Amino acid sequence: CASTEGSGGPNGELFF.

The CDR3 protein is CASRTGQFTDTQYF. The CDR3 DNA reads TGTGCCAGCAGGACGGGACAGTTCACAGATACGCAGTATTTT. The V call is TRBV28, the J call TRBJ2-3; TRBD1 matches 7 bases. Germline V gives CDR1 MDHEN, CDR2 SYDVKM. This CDR3 is 14 amino acids long. J was trimmed by 2 bases and V by 6 bases; bases with no gene match: 5.

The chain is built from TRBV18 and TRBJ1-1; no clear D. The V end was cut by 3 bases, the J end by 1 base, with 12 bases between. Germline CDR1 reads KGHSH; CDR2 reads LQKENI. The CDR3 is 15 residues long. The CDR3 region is CASSPLGMGNTEAFF. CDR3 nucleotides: TGTGCCAGCTCACCGCTAGGGATGGGGAACACTGAAGCTTTCTTT.

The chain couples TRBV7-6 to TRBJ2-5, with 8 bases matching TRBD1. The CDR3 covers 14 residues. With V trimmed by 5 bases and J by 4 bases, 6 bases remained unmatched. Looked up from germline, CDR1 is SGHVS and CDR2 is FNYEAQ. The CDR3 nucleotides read TGTGCCAGCAGCACCAGACAGGGGTCAGAGACCCAGTACTTC. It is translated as CASSTRQGSETQYF.

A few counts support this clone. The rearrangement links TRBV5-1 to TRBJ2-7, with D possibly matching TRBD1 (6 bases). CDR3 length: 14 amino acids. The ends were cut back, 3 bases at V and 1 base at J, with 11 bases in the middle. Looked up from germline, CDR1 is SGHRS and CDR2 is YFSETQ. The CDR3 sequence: CASSYAGTSYEQYF. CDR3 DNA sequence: TGCGCCAGCAGCTACGCCGGGACATCCTACGAGCAGTACTTC. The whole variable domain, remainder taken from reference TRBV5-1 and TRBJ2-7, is KAGVTQTPRYLIKTRGQQVTLSCSPISGHRSVSWYQQTPGQGLQFLFEYFSETQRNKGNFPGRFSGRQFSNSRSEMNVSTLELGDSALYLCASSYAGTSYEQYFGPGTRLTVT.

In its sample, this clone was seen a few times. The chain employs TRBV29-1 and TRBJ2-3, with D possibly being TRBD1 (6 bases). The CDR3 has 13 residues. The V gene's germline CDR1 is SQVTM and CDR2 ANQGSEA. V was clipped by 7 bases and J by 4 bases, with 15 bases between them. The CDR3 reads CSADPQGPDTQYF. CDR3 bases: TGCAGCGCCGATCCACAGGGCCCAGATACGCAGTATTTT.